This paragraph reports one TCR beta chain. Its matching antigen is unknown. Produced via immunoSEQ multiplex PCR; TCRdb's table is partial and in-frame only. The table includes a few hundred thousand clones, about 73% detected once. V was clipped by 4 bases and J by 3 bases; unmatched bases: 11. The CDR3 is made up of 17 amino acids. Germline V CDR1 and CDR2: MNHEY, SMNVEV (reference sequence). This entry is derived from a study of shared clonotypes between healthy human individuals. Study context: In total, the donors were two women and three men aged 18 to 49. Whole-study findings and limits: In having few donors, the study represented limited genetic and exposure-history diversity.

Healthy adults negative for HIV, lacking recent acute infections or vaccinations, served as donors. The donors were all Caucasian adults (living in Nashville, Tennessee). This chain joins TRBV27 and TRBJ2-5, with 10 bases identical to TRBD2. The receptor's source is a man aged 30-40 years in good health. Source material: memory CD4+ T cells sorted from blood. Subset: CD45RA-negative fraction. DNA for the CDR3: TGTGCCAGCAGTTCCGAACGTACTAGCGGGATGAAAGAGACCCAGTACTTC. Its protein is CASSSERTSGMKETQYF.